These 24 T cell receptor beta chains share one sample of origin, sequenced in a study of T-cell reconstitution after alpha-beta-depleted transplantation in children (dated by TCRdb to the mid-2010s). Library construction relied on PCR. Sequencer: Illumina HiSeq 2500. Molecular barcoding was employed in the preparation of TCR libraries, with unique molecular identifiers being used to normalize TCRbeta repertoire quantification. TCRdb cleaned the public reads at Q25 with fastp, built clones with MiXCR and kept in-frame beta chains. Each record represents a unique CDR3 protein, reported with the most common genes and DNA among its rows. A total of fewer than 550,000 distinct CDR3 sequences appear in this sample, over 9.5% of them only once. Just over 2% of the sample rests with the top ten. The treatment or condition label, as the study defines it: allogeneic hematopoietic cell transplantation with graft depleted of TCRalphabeta T cells and CD19 B cells.

Sequenced here: PBMCs, sampled before TCRalphabeta/CD19-depleted stem cell transplant. These receptors were collected from a child aged 2 to 9 with inherited bone marrow failure, due to receive a stem cell transplant.

Comments on this clonotype: A much more abundant neighbour one base away suggests this may be a read error. In DNA, the CDR3 is TGTGCCAGCAGCCAAGATTTCCCAGTTGGAAACATTCAGTACTTC. It translates to CASSQDFPVGNIQYF. The rearrangement links TRBV4-2 to TRBJ2-4, with D hard to call. CDR1 and CDR2 from the germline V gene are LGHNA and YNFKEQ. V lost 0 bases, J lost 6 bases, and 12 bases lay in between. This CDR3 has 15 amino acids.

The sample holds many counts of this clonotype. V usage is TRBV11-2 and J usage is TRBJ2-1; 10 bases agree with TRBD2. CDR1 and CDR2 (germline): SGHAT, FQNNGV. The J segment lost 3 bases and the V segment lost 5 bases, leaving 7 bases of the junction unmatched. The CDR3 extends over 16 amino acids. The CDR3 DNA reads as TGTGCCAGCAGCCGAGCTAGCGGGAGTTTCTACAATGAGCAGTTCTTC. This sequence encodes CASSRASGSFYNEQFF.

The CDR3 DNA reads as TGCAGTGCTAGAGATCCCCTAGCGGTGGACTCCTACAATGAGCAGTTCTTC. Amino acid sequence: CSARDPLAVDSYNEQFF. The gene calls are TRBV20-1 and TRBJ2-1; 7 nucleotides align to TRBD2. V trimming: 0 bases; J trimming: 0 bases; junction bases outside the gene matches: 8. The CDR3 has 17 amino acids. Germline-derived CDR1 and CDR2 are DFQATT and SNEGSKA (reference sequence).

This clonotype came up many times. The J gene is TRBJ2-6, the V gene TRBV12-3 or TRBV12-4, with 9 bases identical to TRBD1. The CDR3 runs to 18 residues. V lost 4 bases and J lost 0; bases outside the gene matches: 7. In DNA, the CDR3 is TGTGCCAGCAGTTATCCGGGACAGGGTTTCTCTGGGGCCAACGTCCTGACTTTC. This encodes CASSYPGQGFSGANVLTF.

This clonotype was detected ten times or more. This sequence joins TRBV12-3 or TRBV12-4 and TRBJ2-5; D remains unclear. This CDR3 is built from 15 residues. Trimming removed 7 bases at V and 2 bases at J, with 17 bases between. Here the CDR3 reads CASTLAVVGQETQYF. For the CDR3, the DNA is TGTGCCAGCACCTTGGCTGTCGTGGGGCAAGAGACCCAGTACTTC.

This clonotype was detected ten times or more. The chain couples TRBV29-1 to TRBJ2-1, with D perhaps TRBD2 (6 bases). V lost 3 bases to trimming and J lost 4 bases, with 10 bases between them. This CDR3 region has 13 residues. Looked up from germline, CDR1 is SQVTM and CDR2 is ANQGSEA. The CDR3 sequence: CSVDGRGYNEQFF. The CDR3 DNA follows: TGCAGCGTTGACGGGCGGGGTTACAATGAGCAGTTCTTC.

This clonotype was detected ten times or more. This chain uses TRBV5-1 with TRBJ2-1; D gene ambiguous. Trimming removed 4 bases at V and 3 bases at J, with 17 bases between. CDR3 length: 16 residues. The germline CDR1 and CDR2 sequences are SGHRS and YFSETQ. This chain's CDR3 is CASSQHGSNLYNEQFF. The CDR3 nucleotides are TGCGCCAGCAGCCAGCACGGTTCGAACCTCTACAATGAGCAGTTCTTC.

This clonotype was found many times. The rearrangement joins TRBV6-1 to TRBJ1-2, with D uncertain. The length of the CDR3 is 14 residues. CDR1 and CDR2 from the germline V gene are MNHNS and SASEGT. The germline V and J ends were trimmed by 6 bases and 4 bases, with 15 bases remaining between them. CDR3 DNA: TGTGCCAGCAGGGACTTCGGGGAACCCTATGGCTACACCTTC. It specifies CASRDFGEPYGYTF.

This clonotype was seen a handful of times. V usage is TRBV20-1 and J usage is TRBJ2-7, with D unresolved. V was trimmed by 4 bases and J by 6 bases, leaving 13 bases between them. The germline gives CDR1 DFQATT, CDR2 SNEGSKA (reference sequence). This CDR3 spans 12 amino acids. CDR3 loop: CSAKEPLGEQYF. CDR3 sequence (DNA): TGCAGTGCTAAGGAACCCTTAGGCGAGCAGTACTTC.

In regard to this clonotype: A much bigger clone sits one base away, suggesting this may be a read error. V gene TRBV29-1 combines with J gene TRBJ2-5; 8 bases map to TRBD1. The CDR3 contains 12 residues. Germline V gives CDR1 SQVTM, CDR2 ANQGSEA. The V segment lost 7 bases and the J segment 7 bases; nucleotides outside the gene matches: 8. CDR3 DNA: TGCAGCGCAGGACAGGGAATGGGGACCCAGTACTTC. Its translation: CSAGQGMGTQYF.

This clonotype occurred many times. J is TRBJ2-1 and V is TRBV29-1, with 9 bases that match TRBD2. CDR1 and CDR2 (germline): SQVTM, ANQGSEA. With 6 bases clipped from V and 7 bases from J, the junction kept 7 bases outside the gene matches. The CDR3 extends over 13 amino acids. DNA for the CDR3: TGCAGCGTGGAGTCTAGCGGGATTAATGAGCAGTTCTTC. Residues: CSVESSGINEQFF.

This clonotype showed up many times. J is TRBJ1-1 and V is TRBV25-1; D call uncertain. Germline assignment: CDR1 MGHDK and CDR2 SYGVNS. This CDR3 contains 12 residues. Trimming shortened V by 6 bases and J by 5 bases, and 10 bases separated the two germline ends. For the CDR3, the DNA is TGTGCCAGCAGACTGGGGAGGACTGAAGCTTTCTTT. Amino acids: CASRLGRTEAFF.

This clonotype has a handful of counts. The chain has TRBV12-5 and TRBJ2-1; TRBD1 is a possible D gene (6 bases). Germline V CDR1 and CDR2: LGHNT, FRNRAP. The length of the CDR3 is 12 residues. Trimming left V 6 bases short and J 10 bases short, with 13 bases between. The CDR3 protein is CASGATGYEQFF. CDR3 coding DNA: TGTGCTAGTGGGGCTACAGGGTACGAGCAGTTCTTC.

Many counts were recorded for this clonotype. V usage is TRBV15 and J usage is TRBJ2-7; D gene unclear. The CDR3 is made up of 13 amino acids. V was cut by 0 bases and J by 4 bases, with 7 bases left in between. Germline CDR1 and CDR2: LNHNV and YYDKDF (reference sequence). CDR3 DNA sequence: TGTGCCACCAGCAGAGATCCCGAGTACGAGCAGTACTTC. Translated: CATSRDPEYEQYF.

There are many counts of this clonotype. CDR3 protein: CSARALLALGGYTF. CDR3 sequence (DNA): TGCAGTGCTAGAGCCTTACTCGCCCTTGGGGGCTACACCTTC. The chain is built from TRBV20-1 and TRBJ1-2; D is unclear. Germline V gene sequence: CDR1 DFQATT, CDR2 SNEGSKA (reference sequence). V was trimmed by 1 base and J by 8 bases, leaving 17 bases between them. The CDR3 covers 14 residues.

This clonotype was observed a single time. A clone one base away is much larger, so this may be a read error. This chain links TRBV5-1 with TRBJ2-1; TRBD2 might be the D (6 bases). The CDR3 length is 17 residues. Germline values: CDR1 SGHRS, CDR2 YFSETQ. The CDR3 coding sequence is TGCGCCAGCAGCTTCCGTACCGGGAGCGGCTCCTACTATGAGCAGTTCTTC. Residues: CASSFRTGSGSYYEQFF.

The chain links TRBV9 to TRBJ2-1; 9 bases agree with TRBD2. This CDR3 is built from 16 residues. Trimming cost V 4 bases and J 9 bases; bases outside gene matches: 14. Germline CDR1 and CDR2: SGDLS and YYNGEE. CDR3 residues: CASSPSGVAGEVEQFF. For the CDR3, the DNA is TGTGCCAGCAGCCCCTCGGGGGTAGCGGGAGAAGTTGAGCAGTTCTTC.

This clonotype was found many times. The J gene is TRBJ2-3, the V gene TRBV20-1, with 7 positions matching TRBD2. Germline CDR1 reads DFQATT; CDR2 reads SNEGSKA (reference sequence). The CDR3 loop spans 15 amino acids. J was trimmed by 2 bases and V by 5 bases; bases with no gene match: 10. Here the CDR3 reads CSAAVFSGSTDTQYF. CDR3 sequence (DNA): TGCAGTGCTGCGGTCTTTAGCGGGTCCACAGATACGCAGTATTTT.

The chain uses TRBV20-1 and TRBJ2-2; possibly TRBD2 for D (5 bases). The germline V gene has CDR1 DFQATT and CDR2 SNEGSKA (reference sequence). The CDR3 has 13 amino acids. Trimming cost V 2 bases and J 6 bases, with 10 bases left between them. CDR3 amino acids: CSARFTRSGELFF. The CDR3 nucleotides read TGCAGTGCTAGATTCACTAGGTCCGGGGAGCTGTTTTTT.

This clonotype showed up just a few times. The chain combines TRBV7-9 with TRBJ2-1, with 10 nucleotides matching TRBD2. With V trimmed by 8 bases and J by 5 bases, 6 bases remained unmatched. The V gene's germline CDR1 is SEHNR and CDR2 FQNEAQ (reference sequence). CDR3 length: 14 residues. CDR3 amino acids: CASPPSGSDNEQFF. The CDR3 DNA follows: TGTGCCAGCCCCCCTAGCGGGAGTGACAATGAGCAGTTCTTC.

This clonotype was counted a few times. J is TRBJ2-1 and V is TRBV11-2; a weak D match, TRBD1 (6 bases). V lost 5 bases and J 9 bases, leaving 17 bases between the germline ends. Germline CDR1 SGHAT, CDR2 FQNNGV. The CDR3 is made up of 14 amino acids. CDR3 nucleotide sequence: TGTGCCAGCAGCGAAAATACAGGGTCGGGTGAGCAGTTCTTC. Amino acid sequence: CASSENTGSGEQFF.

This clonotype was detected ten times or more. This chain joins TRBV4-3 and TRBJ1-6; no firm D call. This CDR3 is built from 15 residues. V lost 3 bases and J 3 bases, leaving 9 bases between the germline ends. Germline V gene lookup returns CDR1 LGHNA and CDR2 YSLEER. The CDR3 protein is CASSQYGSYNSPLHF. Here the CDR3 DNA reads TGCGCCAGCAGCCAGTACGGAAGCTATAATTCACCCCTCCACTTT.

The chain employs TRBV28 and TRBJ2-3, with TRBD1 identical over 7 bases. Germline V gives CDR1 MDHEN, CDR2 SYDVKM. The CDR3 extends over 18 amino acids. The V and J ends lost 3 bases and 2 bases, in that order; junction bases with no gene match: 14. CDR3 region: CASSFGFRAGGITDTQYF. CDR3 coding DNA: TGTGCCAGCAGTTTCGGGTTTAGGGCAGGGGGTATCACAGATACGCAGTATTTT.

The V and J genes are TRBV24-1 and TRBJ2-1, with D tentatively TRBD1 or TRBD2 (5 bases each). V gave up 4 bases and J gave up 8 bases, with 17 bases separating them. Germline V lookup: CDR1 KGHDR, CDR2 SFDVKD. The CDR3 spans 15 residues. The CDR3 loop is CATSEEVNRGYEQFF. CDR3 coding DNA: TGTGCCACCAGTGAGGAGGTCAACCGGGGCTATGAGCAGTTCTTC.